This record covers a single T cell receptor (beta chain). Its antigen is not yet known. One base away there is no much larger clone; base qualities are not given. In total, roughly 670 healthy bone marrow donors made up the cohort. At the time of sampling, all cohort members were nominally healthy, though unrecorded immune exposures were likely present. The donor was CMV seropositive and belonged to the group of more than 250 seropositive cohort members. Every donor gave a peripheral blood sample, and the peripheral blood mononuclear cells from that sample were used for TCR beta sequencing. Genomic DNA extraction from the blood cell samples was performed with the Qiagen DNeasy Blood Extraction Kit. The sample is drawn from a study of cytomegalovirus exposure and HLA in healthy donors (TCRdb year 2017). Background on the whole study: According to an earlier analysis of 587 of the donors, roughly 180 million T cells yielded approximately 120 million unique TCR beta sequences and about 280 Gb of sequence data. Around 320 gigabases of sequencing data and roughly 90 million unique TCR sequences were included in an early release covering roughly 600 HLA-typed donors. The genetic ancestry cluster associated with self-reported Caucasian donors included around four fifths of the 398 genotyped donors. The study aimed to test whether cataloging public T cell receptors could reveal signatures of past pathogen exposure. The study used immunosequencing to profile the T cell repertoires of more than 650 subjects and linked those repertoires to cytomegalovirus serostatus. Along with the approximately 620-subject first cohort, a separate validation cohort of about 110 different subjects was used. High-throughput TCR immunosequencing, statistical association of individual TCRs with disease status, and machine learning were combined to predict cytomegalovirus infection status. In a later analysis, previously published TCR beta repertoires from fewer than 750 donors were re-analyzed and high-resolution HLA genotyping was added so that TCR occurrence patterns could be studied. Rather than using new phenotypic data, the later analysis identified candidate immune exposures from TCR beta sequences and from how often those sequences occurred across donors. An earlier analysis of around 540 of the donors applied high-throughput TCR beta sequencing to assess whether each TCR beta V gene segment acted as functional or pseudogenic. Alongside the repertoire data, information on donor age, sex, ethnicity and CMV serostatus was compiled. Genome-wide SNP genotypes for about three fifths of the roughly 670 donors were used in a later genetic analysis, which treated that subset as a discovery cohort. Every repertoire in the discovery cohort had been generated on one and the same sequencing platform. Class I and class II HLA loci were covered by the typing at four-digit resolution. The number of donors typed differed by locus, with about 620-630 for A, B, C, DRB1 and DQB1, approximately 500 for DQA1, 606 for DPA1, and 472 for DPB1. Four to six DR-DQ haplotypes were handled as single units for association and clustering, since linkage in the cohort was strong. Among 300 to 450 genotyped donors of the cohort, an average of 235,054 unique TCR beta nucleotide sequences were sequenced per donor, roughly 20% of them non-productive.

V has 3 bases trimmed and J has 5 bases trimmed; junction bases matching no gene number 3. Spanning cysteine to phenylalanine, the CDR3 consists of 15 amino acids. Of the read, only the CDR3 DNA is kept; its 45 bases are in frame from base 1. Per the germline V gene (reference sequence), SGHNT is the CDR1 and YYREEE is the CDR2. The receptor library was made with the immunoSEQ multiplex PCR assay. A mixture of 60 forward primers for TCR Vbeta segments and 13 reverse primers for TCR Jbeta segments was used in the multiplex PCR. The CDR3 region of rearranged TCR beta genes was amplified from genomic DNA with a multiplex PCR assay. Amplified TCR beta libraries were sequenced as 87-base-pair reads on the Illumina HiSeq System. The original methods were these. In a later analysis, tens of millions of unique TCR beta chains were counted across the 500 to 700 repertoires, and around 10 million of these chains were shared by at least two donors. To remove PCR and sequencing errors, raw reads were error-corrected and collapsed into unique sequences using a nearest-neighbor algorithm that merged closely related sequences. Alignment of CDR3 sequences to IMGT reference sequences was used to assign V, D and J gene segments. For a sequence to be retained, a match of at least six nucleotides to both a V gene segment and a J gene segment was required. A rearrangement counted as productive if the CDR3 had no stop codons and remained in frame with V and J, and every other rearrangement counted as non-productive. Following IMGT convention, CDR3 was defined as the stretch from the second conserved V-encoded cysteine up to the conserved J-encoded phenylalanine. Sequences without an unambiguous match to a single V gene segment were excluded from the earlier analysis of over 500 of the donors. In an earlier analysis of 587 of the donors, a V segment was called functional when productive rearrangements were above 56.7%, and segregating when the standard deviation between donors exceeded 5%. A statistical classification framework was developed to diagnose cytomegalovirus status using the catalog of TCR beta chain sequences. In a later analysis, V and J genes were assigned by comparing TCR nucleotide sequences against IMGT/GENE-DB human TR gene sequences. Using the TCRdist pipeline, a later analysis assigned CDR3 sequences along with most-parsimonious VDJ recombination scenarios. In a later analysis, each TCR beta chain was defined by its CDR3 amino acid sequence together with its V-gene family, and reads lacking a unique V-gene family were excluded. In a later analysis, a few hundred highly shared, low-generation-probability nucleotide sequences were removed to address suspected cross-contamination and a sequencing artifact. A later analysis calculated a clonal expansion index for each public chain from normalized within-repertoire ranks of inferred template counts. A later analysis computed generation probabilities with a VDJ recombination model fitted to out-of-frame rearrangements, and checked the results against IGoR. Hypergeometric tests were used in a later analysis to score TCR-TCR, TCR-HLA and TCR-CMV co-occurrence, with a repertoire-size bias correction applied to the TCR pairs. To estimate false discovery rates, a later analysis permuted the HLA or CMV assignments 20 times. A later analysis grouped co-occurring TCRs with DBSCAN, adding TCRdist sequence similarity when clustering within HLA-allele-positive subsets. Repertoires with fewer than 30,000 or more than 120,000 public chains were left out of co-occurrence clustering, as were about 5 repertoires with anomalous nucleotide sharing. TCRdb mirrors the immuneACCESS table, restricted to in-frame sequences. Some clones are absent from its copies; in checked studies, under half trace to an unresolved V gene, and the reason for the others is unknown. V and J calls and clone size are given by that table; D and trimming were obtained from the DNA. Counted in this sample were approximately 120,000 clones; more than 65% of them appeared once. The ten largest make up 9.5% to 15% of the sample.

Study-level results and caveats: The 87-base-pair reads could not distinguish some IMGT-functional V segments, including TRBV6-2 and TRBV6-3, so those segments were excluded. In a later analysis, several top co-occurrence clusters were reported to appear linked to parvovirus B19, influenza, CMV and Epstein-Barr virus. In the study, some 160 TCR beta chains were listed as associated with cytomegalovirus. Because some donors lacked HLA typing at each locus, the association tests relied only on the typed subset. This cohort had only TCR beta chains sequenced, and the lack of alpha or paired-chain data limited which features could be detected. The presence/absence analyses assumed that sequencing depth was roughly uniform across donors, and that assumption may not be true. A later genetic analysis associated a missense DCLRE1C variant with V-gene and J-gene trimming of TCR beta chains, and an independent cohort replicated the association. Linkage disequilibrium might explain the correlated functional status among segregating V segments, but an unknown experimental factor could not be excluded. In a later analysis, about 17,000 TCR beta sequences were associated with specific HLA alleles at a false discovery rate of 0.05. The authors suggested that the approach could potentially be extended to other disease states and immunological phenotypes. Strong co-occurrence of HLA alleles, especially DR and DQ, made assigning TCR associations to individual alleles difficult. Most CMV-associated TCR beta chains appeared to be HLA-restricted in a later analysis, and the HLA associations seemed to be driven largely by CMV exposure. Most TCR sequences were seen in very few donors, while some public TCRs were found in many individuals. A later analysis found that TCR association rates varied across HLA loci, with DRB1 alleles showing the most associated TCRs and HLA-C alleles the fewest. The classifier was reported to diagnose cytomegalovirus status with high specificity and sensitivity in both the original cohort and the validation cohort. In vitro tests confirmed that a few of the cytomegalovirus-associated TCR beta chains recognize cytomegalovirus antigens. According to a later genetic analysis, donors in an Asian-associated ancestry cluster had fewer N-insertions in productive TCRs than the approximately 670-donor mean. An earlier analysis of approximately 540 of the donors showed that most TCR beta V segments appeared in productive rearrangements either about 87% or about 30% of the time, which broadly matched IMGT annotations. In a later analysis, HLA-associated TCR beta chains showed more clonal expansion and lower generation probabilities than non-associated chains that were equally common. Because counts were too low, under 20 rarely observed V segments, including chromosome 9 orphons, were left out of the earlier analysis of 500 to 750 of the donors. A further reported finding was that TCR beta sequences accurately predicted the HLA-A and HLA-B alleles for most subjects in the first cohort. A cluster of highly shared sequence variants was judged likely to be a technical artifact of the sequencing pipeline. For the cohort, immune exposure information was limited to CMV serostatus.

Rearrangement joined TRBV5-4 to TRBJ2-4; 12 junctional bases match TRBD1. This receptor was identified in a woman aged 40 to 50 in good health and CMV-seropositive. Specimen: PBMCs. The CDR3 reads as follows: CASSWGTGGENIQYF. The bases are TGTGCCAGCAGCTGGGGGACAGGGGGCGAAAACATTCAGTACTTC.